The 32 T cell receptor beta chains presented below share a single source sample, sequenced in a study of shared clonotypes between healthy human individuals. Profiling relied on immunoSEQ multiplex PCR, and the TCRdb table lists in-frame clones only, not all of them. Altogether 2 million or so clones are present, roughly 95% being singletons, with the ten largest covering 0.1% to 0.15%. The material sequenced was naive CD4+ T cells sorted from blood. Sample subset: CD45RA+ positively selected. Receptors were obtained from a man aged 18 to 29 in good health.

The CDR3 loop reads CASRLLTGTEAFF. CDR3 sequence (DNA): TGTGCCAGCAGGCTTCTCACAGGGACTGAAGCTTTCTTT. The V call is TRBV5-6, the J call TRBJ1-1, with a weak D call TRBD1 (6 bases). There are 13 residues in the CDR3. Germline-derived CDR1 and CDR2 are SGHDT and YYEEEE. Trimming shortened V by 5 bases and J by 5 bases, and 13 bases separated the two germline ends.

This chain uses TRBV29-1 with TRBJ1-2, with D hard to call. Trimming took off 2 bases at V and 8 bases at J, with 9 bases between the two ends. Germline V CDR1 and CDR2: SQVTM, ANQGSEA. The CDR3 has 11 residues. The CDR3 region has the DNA TGCAGCGTTGAATCCCCGGCGGGCTACACCTTC. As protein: CSVESPAGYTF.

The CDR3 reads CASSISRDRGYYEQYF. The CDR3 DNA sequence: TGCGCCAGCAGCATAAGCCGGGACAGGGGGTACTACGAGCAGTACTTC. The chain has TRBV5-1 and TRBJ2-7; 11 bases line up with TRBD1. V lost 4 bases to trimming and J lost 3 bases; unmatched junction nucleotides: 9. This CDR3 region has 16 residues. Germline assignment: CDR1 SGHRS and CDR2 YFSETQ.

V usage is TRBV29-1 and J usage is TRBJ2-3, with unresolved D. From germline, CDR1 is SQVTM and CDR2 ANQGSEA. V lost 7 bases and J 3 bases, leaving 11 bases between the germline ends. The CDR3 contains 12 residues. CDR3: CSADWSTDTQYF. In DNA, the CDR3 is TGCAGCGCCGACTGGTCGACAGATACGCAGTATTTT.

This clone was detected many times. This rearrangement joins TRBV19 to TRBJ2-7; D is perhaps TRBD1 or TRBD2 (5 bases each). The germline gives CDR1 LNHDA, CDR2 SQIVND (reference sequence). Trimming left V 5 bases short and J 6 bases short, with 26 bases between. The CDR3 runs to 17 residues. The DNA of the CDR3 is TGTGCCAGTAGTGTCGAAACCGGGACCCCCTTTTCGCCCGAGCAGTACTTC. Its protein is CASSVETGTPFSPEQYF.

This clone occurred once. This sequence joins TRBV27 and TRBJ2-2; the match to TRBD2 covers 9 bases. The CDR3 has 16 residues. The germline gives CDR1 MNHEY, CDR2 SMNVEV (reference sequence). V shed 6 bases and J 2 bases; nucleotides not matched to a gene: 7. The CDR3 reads CASRGGTSLNTGELFF. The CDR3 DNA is TGTGCCAGCAGGGGCGGGACTAGCCTTAACACCGGGGAGCTGTTTTTT.

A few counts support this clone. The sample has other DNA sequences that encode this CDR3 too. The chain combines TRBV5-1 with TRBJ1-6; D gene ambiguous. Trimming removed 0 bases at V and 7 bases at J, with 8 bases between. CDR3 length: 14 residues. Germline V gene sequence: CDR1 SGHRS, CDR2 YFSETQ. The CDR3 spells CASSLEGYNSPLHF. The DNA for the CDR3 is TGCGCCAGCAGCTTGGAGGGTTACAATTCACCCCTCCACTTT.

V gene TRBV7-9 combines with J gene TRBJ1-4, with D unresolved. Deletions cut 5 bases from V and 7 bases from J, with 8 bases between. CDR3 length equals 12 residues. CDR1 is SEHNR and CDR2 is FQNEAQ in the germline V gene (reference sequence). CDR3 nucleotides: TGTGCCAGCAGCCCGAGTGTTGAAAAACTGTTTTTT. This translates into CASSPSVEKLFF.

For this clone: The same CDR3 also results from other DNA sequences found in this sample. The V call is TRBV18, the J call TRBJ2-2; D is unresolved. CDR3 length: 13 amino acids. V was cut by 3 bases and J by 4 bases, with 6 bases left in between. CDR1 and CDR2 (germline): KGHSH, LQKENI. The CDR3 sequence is CASSPAGTGELFF. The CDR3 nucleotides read TGTGCCAGCTCACCCGCAGGCACCGGGGAGCTGTTTTTT.

CDR3 residues: CSAKALNTEAFF. The DNA for the CDR3 is TGCAGCGCCAAGGCACTGAACACTGAAGCTTTCTTT. This rearrangement joins TRBV29-1 to TRBJ1-1; no definite D call. Germline CDR1 reads SQVTM; CDR2 reads ANQGSEA. V lost 7 bases and J lost 0, with 9 bases in between. The CDR3 length is 12 residues. Combining the CDR3 with reference TRBV29-1 and TRBJ1-1 gives the whole variable domain SAVISQKPSRDICQRGTSLTIQCQVDSQVTMMFWYRQQPGQSLTLIATANQGSEATYESGFVIDKFPISRPNLTFSTLTVSNMSPEDSSIYLCSAKALNTEAFFGQGTRLTVV.

CDR3 region: CAWRQGGRETQYF. Written as DNA, the CDR3 is TGTGCCTGGAGACAGGGAGGCAGAGAGACCCAGTACTTC. V usage is TRBV30 and J usage is TRBJ2-5; either TRBD1 or TRBD2 may supply D (6 bases each). With 3 bases removed from V and 4 bases from J, the gap between germline ends came to 12 bases. Germline CDR1 reads GTSNPN; CDR2 reads SVGIG (reference sequence). The length of the CDR3 is 13 residues.

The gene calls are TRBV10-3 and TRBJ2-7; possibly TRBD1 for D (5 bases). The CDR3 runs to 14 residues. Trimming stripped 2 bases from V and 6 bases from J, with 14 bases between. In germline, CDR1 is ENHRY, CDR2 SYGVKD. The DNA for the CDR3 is TGTGCCATCAGTGAGAGCAGGGAAATCTCCGAGCAGTACTTC. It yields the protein CAISESREISEQYF.

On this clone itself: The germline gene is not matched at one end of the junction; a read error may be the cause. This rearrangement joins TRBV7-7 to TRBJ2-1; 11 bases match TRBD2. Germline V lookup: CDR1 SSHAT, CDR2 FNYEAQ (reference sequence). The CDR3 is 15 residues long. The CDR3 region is CASSITSGGYNEQFF. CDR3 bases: TGTGCTAGCAGCATTACTAGCGGGGGCTACAATGAGCAGTTCTTC.

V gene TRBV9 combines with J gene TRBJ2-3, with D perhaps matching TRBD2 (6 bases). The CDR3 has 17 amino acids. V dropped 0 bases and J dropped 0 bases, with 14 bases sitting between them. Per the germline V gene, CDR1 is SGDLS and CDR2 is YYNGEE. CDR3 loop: CASSVGVAGWSTDTQYF. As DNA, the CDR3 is TGTGCCAGCAGCGTAGGAGTGGCGGGGTGGAGCACAGATACGCAGTATTTT.

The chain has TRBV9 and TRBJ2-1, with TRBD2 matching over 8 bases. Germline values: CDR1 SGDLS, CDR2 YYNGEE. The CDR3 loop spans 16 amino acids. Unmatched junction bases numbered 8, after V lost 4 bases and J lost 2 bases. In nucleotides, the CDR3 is TGTGCCAGCAGCATCGTAGCGGGGATAACCTACAATGAGCAGTTCTTC. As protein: CASSIVAGITYNEQFF.

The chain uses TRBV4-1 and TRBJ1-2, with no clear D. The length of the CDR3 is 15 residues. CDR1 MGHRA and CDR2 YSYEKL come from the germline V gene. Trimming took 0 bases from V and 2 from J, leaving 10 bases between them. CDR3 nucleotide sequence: TGCGCCAGCAGCCAAGATCTGGTGATAAACTATGGCTACACCTTC. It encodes CASSQDLVINYGYTF.

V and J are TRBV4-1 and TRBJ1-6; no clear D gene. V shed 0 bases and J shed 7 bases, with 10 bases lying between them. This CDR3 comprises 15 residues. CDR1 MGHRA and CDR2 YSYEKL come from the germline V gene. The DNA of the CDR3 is TGCGCCAGCAGCCAAGATGAGGCGAGGAATTCACCCCTCCACTTT. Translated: CASSQDEARNSPLHF.

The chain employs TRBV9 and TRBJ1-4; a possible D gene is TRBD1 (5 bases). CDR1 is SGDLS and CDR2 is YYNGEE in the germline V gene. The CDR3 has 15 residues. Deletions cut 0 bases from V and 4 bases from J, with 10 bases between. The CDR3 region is CASSVAGHGNEKLFF. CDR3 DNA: TGTGCCAGCAGCGTAGCTGGACACGGTAATGAAAAACTGTTTTTT.

The DNA for the CDR3 is TGCGCCACCGCACCGGGACTAGCCACCGGGGAGCTGTTTTTT. It yields the protein CATAPGLATGELFF. This sequence joins TRBV10-2 and TRBJ2-2; 9 nucleotides align to TRBD2. Per germline, CDR1 WSHSY and CDR2 SAAADI. This CDR3 comprises 14 residues. After removal of 10 bases from V and 4 bases from J, the junction contained 7 bases not matched to a gene.

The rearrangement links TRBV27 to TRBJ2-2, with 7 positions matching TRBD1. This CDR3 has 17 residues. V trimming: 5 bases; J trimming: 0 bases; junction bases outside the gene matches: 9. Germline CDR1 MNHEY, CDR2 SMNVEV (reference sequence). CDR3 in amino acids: CASSPLDRFANTGELFF. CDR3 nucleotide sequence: TGTGCCAGCAGTCCCCTGGACAGGTTCGCGAACACCGGGGAGCTGTTTTTT.

In DNA, the CDR3 is TGTGCCAGCAGCTCATTTAGGACAGGACCCTACGAGCAGTACTTC. Translating it yields CASSSFRTGPYEQYF. This sequence joins TRBV7-9 and TRBJ2-7, with 7 bases aligning to TRBD1. CDR1 is SEHNR and CDR2 is FQNEAQ in the germline V gene (reference sequence). Germline trimming cut 4 bases from V and 2 bases from J; bases unmatched to any gene: 8. The length of the CDR3 is 15 residues.

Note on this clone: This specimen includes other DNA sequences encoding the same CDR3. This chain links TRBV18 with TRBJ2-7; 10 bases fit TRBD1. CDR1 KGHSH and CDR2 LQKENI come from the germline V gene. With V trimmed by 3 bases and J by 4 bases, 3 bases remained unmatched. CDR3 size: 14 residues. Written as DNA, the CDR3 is TGTGCCAGCTCACCCCCGGGACAGGGGTACGAGCAGTACTTC. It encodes CASSPPGQGYEQYF.

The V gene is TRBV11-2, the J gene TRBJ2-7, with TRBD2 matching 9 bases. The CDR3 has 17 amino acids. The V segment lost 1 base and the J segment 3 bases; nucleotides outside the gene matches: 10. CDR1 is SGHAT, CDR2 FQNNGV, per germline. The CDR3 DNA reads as TGTGCCAGCAGCTTAGCCAGCCTAGCGGGGACCTTCTACGAGCAGTACTTC. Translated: CASSLASLAGTFYEQYF.

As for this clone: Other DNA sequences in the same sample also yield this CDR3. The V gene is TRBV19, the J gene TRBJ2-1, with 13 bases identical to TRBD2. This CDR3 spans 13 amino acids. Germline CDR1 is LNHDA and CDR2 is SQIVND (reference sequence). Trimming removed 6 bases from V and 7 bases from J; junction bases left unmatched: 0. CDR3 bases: TGTGCCAGTAGACTAGCGGGAGGGAATGAGCAGTTCTTC. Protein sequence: CASRLAGGNEQFF.

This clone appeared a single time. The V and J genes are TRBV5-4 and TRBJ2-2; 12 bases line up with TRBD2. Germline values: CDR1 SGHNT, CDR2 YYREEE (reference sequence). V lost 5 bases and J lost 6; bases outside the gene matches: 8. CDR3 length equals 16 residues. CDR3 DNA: TGTGCCAGCAGGCAAGAACTAGCGGGAGGCGCCGGGGAGCTGTTTTTT. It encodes CASRQELAGGAGELFF.

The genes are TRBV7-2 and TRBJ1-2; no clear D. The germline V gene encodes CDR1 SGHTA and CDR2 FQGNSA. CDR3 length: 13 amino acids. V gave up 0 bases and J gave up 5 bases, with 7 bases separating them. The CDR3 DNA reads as TGTGCCAGCAGCTTAGCAATTCAGTATGGCTACACCTTC. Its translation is CASSLAIQYGYTF.

CDR3: CASSLLDWGPDTQYF. In nucleotides, the CDR3 is TGCGCCAGCAGCCTTCTAGACTGGGGACCAGATACGCAGTATTTT. The V gene is TRBV5-1, the J gene TRBJ2-3; TRBD1 or TRBD2 may be the D gene (5 bases each). CDR1 is SGHRS, CDR2 YFSETQ, per germline. This CDR3 is 15 amino acids long. V lost 4 bases and J 4 bases, leaving 16 bases between the germline ends.

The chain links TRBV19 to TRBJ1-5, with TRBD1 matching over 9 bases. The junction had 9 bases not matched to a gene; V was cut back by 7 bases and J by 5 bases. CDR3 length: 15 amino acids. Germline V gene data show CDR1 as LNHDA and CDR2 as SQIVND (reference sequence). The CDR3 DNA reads TGTGCCAGTAAGGGACAGGGCCTTAACGATCAGCCCCAGCATTTT. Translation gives CASKGQGLNDQPQHF.

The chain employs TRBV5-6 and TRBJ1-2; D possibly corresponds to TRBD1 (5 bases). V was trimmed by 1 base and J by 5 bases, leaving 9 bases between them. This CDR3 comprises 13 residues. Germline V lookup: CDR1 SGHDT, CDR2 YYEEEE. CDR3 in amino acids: CASSLKGEYGYTF. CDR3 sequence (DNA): TGTGCCAGCAGCTTGAAAGGGGAATATGGCTACACCTTC.

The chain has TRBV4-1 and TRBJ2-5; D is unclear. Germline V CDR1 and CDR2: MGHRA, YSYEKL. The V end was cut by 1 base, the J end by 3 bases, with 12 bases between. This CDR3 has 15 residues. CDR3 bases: TGCGCCAGCAGCCAAGGAGCACGGATCGAAGAGACCCAGTACTTC. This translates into CASSQGARIEETQYF.

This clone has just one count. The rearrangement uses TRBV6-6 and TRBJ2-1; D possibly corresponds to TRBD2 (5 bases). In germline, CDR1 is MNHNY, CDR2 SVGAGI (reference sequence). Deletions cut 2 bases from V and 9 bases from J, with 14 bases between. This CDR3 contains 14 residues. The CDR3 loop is CASSYGSSFIEQFF. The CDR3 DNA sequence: TGTGCCAGCAGTTACGGGTCTAGCTTTATTGAGCAGTTCTTC.

Here the CDR3 DNA reads TGTGCCACCCACTCTACGGCTGAAGCTTTCTTT. It translates to CATHSTAEAFF. The J gene is TRBJ1-1, the V gene TRBV19; D uncertain. V lost 10 bases, J lost 6 bases, and 12 bases lay in between. Germline CDR1 and CDR2: LNHDA and SQIVND (reference sequence). The CDR3 runs 11 residues.